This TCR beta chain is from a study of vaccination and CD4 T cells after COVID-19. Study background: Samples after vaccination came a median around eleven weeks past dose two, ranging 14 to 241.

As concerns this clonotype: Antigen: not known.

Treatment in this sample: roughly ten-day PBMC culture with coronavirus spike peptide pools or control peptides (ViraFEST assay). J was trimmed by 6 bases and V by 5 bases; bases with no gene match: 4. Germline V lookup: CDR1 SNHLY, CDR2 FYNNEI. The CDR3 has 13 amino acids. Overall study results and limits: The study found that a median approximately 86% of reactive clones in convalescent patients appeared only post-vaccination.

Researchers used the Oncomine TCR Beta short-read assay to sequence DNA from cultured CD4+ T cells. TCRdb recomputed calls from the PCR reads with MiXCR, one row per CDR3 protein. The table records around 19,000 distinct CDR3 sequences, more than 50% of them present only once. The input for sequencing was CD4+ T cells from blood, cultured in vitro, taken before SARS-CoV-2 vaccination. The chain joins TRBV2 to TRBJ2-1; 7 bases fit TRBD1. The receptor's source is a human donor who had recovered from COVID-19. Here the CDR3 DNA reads TGTGCCAGCAGTCCATACAGGGGCAATGAGCAGTTCTTC. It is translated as CASSPYRGNEQFF.